This T cell receptor (beta chain) was identified in a study of CD4 T cells in relation to SARS-CoV-2 and coronaviruses. The CDR3 runs 13 residues. V gave up 5 bases and J gave up 3 bases, with 10 bases separating them. CDR1 is SGHVS and CDR2 is FQNEAQ in the germline V gene. Turning to this clone: Its matching antigen is unknown.

Study-level results: Culture-expanded clones reflect memory recall rather than primary priming during culture. The cross-reactivity analysis covered only spike protein, not other viral proteins.

Naive and memory CD4+ T cells were cultured with CEF, then survey-sequenced. Assay used: immunoSEQ multiplex PCR; TCRdb lists only in-frame clones, some missing. The data show about 41,000 clones, about 80% seen once. Naive or memory CD4+ cells were cultured 1:1 with T cell-depleted PBMCs plus CEF. This TCR was recovered from an adult with COVID-19. Sequenced sample: naive CD4+ T cells from PBMCs, cultured in vitro. The subset: naive CD4+ T cells isolated by negative enrichment. V and J are TRBV7-8 and TRBJ2-5, with a tentative D call TRBD1 (5 bases). CDR3 loop: CASSPGHKETQYF. The CDR3 nucleotides read TGTGCCAGCAGCCCAGGACACAAAGAGACCCAGTACTTC.